The 27 T cell receptor beta chains in this list originate from one sample, sequenced in a study of response to subunit inactivated influenza vaccine. TCRdb used MiXCR to reprocess the RT-PCR reads, holding one entry per CDR3 protein. The table lists 650,000 to 850,000 distinct CDR3 sequences, 11% to 15% of them singletons. Sequencing used PBMCs from blood, obtained 14 days before vaccination. The receptors originated from a man aged 45 to 65 who received an inactivated influenza vaccine.

The chain joins TRBV20-1 to TRBJ2-5, with D unclear. The ends were cut back, 6 bases at V and 1 base at J, with 9 bases in the middle. In germline, CDR1 is DFQATT, CDR2 SNEGSKA (reference sequence). The CDR3 covers 12 residues. The CDR3, as DNA: TGCAGTGCGCCCCGGCCCCAAGAGACCCAGTACTTC. This codes for CSAPRPQETQYF.

The sample holds a few counts of this clonotype. V gene TRBV11-1 combines with J gene TRBJ2-7, with D uncertain. The germline gives CDR1 SGHAT, CDR2 FQDESV (reference sequence). V shed 0 bases and J shed 4 bases, with 10 bases lying between them. This CDR3 contains 14 residues. The CDR3 loop reads CASSLAHTSYEQYF. For the CDR3, the DNA is TGTGCCAGCAGCTTAGCCCATACAAGTTACGAGCAGTACTTC.

This clonotype was observed a few times. The chain recombines TRBV5-1 with TRBJ2-5, with 9 positions matching TRBD1. The V and J ends lost 3 bases and 1 base, in that order; junction bases with no gene match: 4. The CDR3 covers 15 residues. In germline, CDR1 is SGHRS, CDR2 YFSETQ. The CDR3 nucleotides read TGCGCCAGCAGCTCCGGACAGGGGAGCCAAGAGACCCAGTACTTC. This encodes CASSSGQGSQETQYF.

This clonotype was seen more than once but under ten times. The chain joins TRBV14 to TRBJ1-4, with a possible D match to TRBD1 (5 bases). The CDR3 is 14 residues long. The V gene lost 6 bases and the J gene lost 8 bases, with 16 bases spanning the gap. CDR1 SGHDN and CDR2 FVKESK come from the germline V gene. CDR3: CASSRSGTQEKLFF. The CDR3 nucleotides are TGTGCCAGCAGTCGTTCCGGGACCCAGGAAAAACTGTTTTTT.

This clonotype turned up a few times. The chain combines TRBV20-1 with TRBJ1-1; 9 bases match TRBD1. Trimming took 6 bases from V and 5 from J; bases not matched to a gene: 10. The CDR3 totals 14 residues. Germline V CDR1 and CDR2: DFQATT, SNEGSKA (reference sequence). The DNA of the CDR3 is TGCAGTGCAGAATCCGGGACAGGGCGAACTGAAGCTTTCTTT. As protein: CSAESGTGRTEAFF.

This clonotype was seen ten or more times. This chain links TRBV12-3 or TRBV12-4 with TRBJ2-2, with 13 bases fitting TRBD2. V lost 8 bases and J lost 1; bases outside the gene matches: 7. The CDR3 runs to 17 residues. CDR3 DNA sequence: TGTGCCAGCCGCGCCGGGACTAGCGGGAAGAACACCGGGGAGCTGTTTTTT. This sequence encodes CASRAGTSGKNTGELFF.

A note on this clonotype: Being one base from a much bigger clone, this may be a read error. The chain combines TRBV6-1 with TRBJ1-4; the D is unclear. CDR1 and CDR2 (germline): MNHNS, SASEGT. V lost 5 bases, J lost 5 bases, and 6 bases lay in between. The CDR3 loop spans 12 amino acids. The CDR3 bases are TGTGCCAGCAGTTTCGGGAATGAAAAACTGTTTTTT. It yields the protein CASSFGNEKLFF.

This clonotype has a handful of counts. The chain has TRBV6-2 or TRBV6-3 and TRBJ2-5; weak D call: TRBD2 (6 bases). The V and J ends lost 1 base and 2 bases respectively, with 11 bases between them. CDR3 length: 15 amino acids. Germline V gene data show CDR1 as MNHEY and CDR2 as SVGEGT. CDR3 DNA sequence: TGTGCCAGCAGTTACTTGACGGGGGTACAAGAGACCCAGTACTTC. Protein product: CASSYLTGVQETQYF.

The gene calls are TRBV27 and TRBJ2-2; maybe TRBD1 (5 bases). Per the germline V gene, CDR1 is MNHEY and CDR2 is SMNVEV (reference sequence). V lost 6 bases and J lost 4, with 15 bases in between. The CDR3 covers 15 residues. CDR3 DNA: TGTGCCAGCAGAACAGAGCAGGGCCGCACCGGGGAGCTGTTTTTT. Translating it yields CASRTEQGRTGELFF.

A few counts support this clonotype. V usage is TRBV20-1 and J usage is TRBJ1-2; D remains unclear. This CDR3 spans 12 amino acids. Looked up from germline, CDR1 is DFQATT and CDR2 is SNEGSKA (reference sequence). With 6 bases removed from V and 5 bases from J, the gap between germline ends came to 13 bases. The CDR3 reads CSAPPLNYGYTF. The CDR3 DNA reads TGCAGTGCCCCTCCCCTGAATTATGGCTACACCTTC.

The rearrangement joins TRBV20-1 to TRBJ2-5, with D hard to call. Germline V gene sequence: CDR1 DFQATT, CDR2 SNEGSKA (reference sequence). The CDR3 contains 12 residues. Trimming took 3 bases from V and 4 from J, leaving 9 bases between them. The CDR3 spells CSASTIRETQYF. The CDR3 coding sequence is TGCAGTGCTAGCACTATCCGAGAGACCCAGTACTTC.

There are a few counts of this clonotype. This sequence joins TRBV5-1 and TRBJ2-2, with D tentatively TRBD2 (6 bases). This CDR3 has 15 residues. Germline loops: CDR1 SGHRS, CDR2 YFSETQ. V was shortened by 2 bases and J by 5 bases, with 13 bases between the two germline ends. For the CDR3, the DNA is TGCGCCAGCAGCTTAGATACCGGAGGGACCGGGGAGCTGTTTTTT. Encoded protein: CASSLDTGGTGELFF.

This clonotype has more than one count but fewer than ten. The V call is TRBV14, the J call TRBJ2-2; no firm D call. Trimming cost V 1 base and J 0 bases, with 9 bases left between them. CDR3 length equals 16 residues. CDR1 SGHDN and CDR2 FVKESK come from the germline V gene. DNA of the CDR3: TGTGCCAGCAGCCAAGTGTACAGTGCGAACACCGGGGAGCTGTTTTTT. It is translated as CASSQVYSANTGELFF.

The chain employs TRBV7-9 and TRBJ2-1, with a tentative D call TRBD2 (6 bases). CDR1 is SEHNR, CDR2 FQNEAQ, per germline (reference sequence). CDR3 length: 12 amino acids. V shed 2 bases and J shed 10 bases, with 9 bases lying between them. CDR3 DNA: TGTGCCAGCAGCTTATCGGCGGGAGAGCAGTTCTTC. Encoded protein: CASSLSAGEQFF.

This clonotype has more than one count but fewer than ten. This chain joins TRBV7-2 and TRBJ2-7; no definite D call. CDR3 size: 10 residues. From germline, CDR1 is SGHTA and CDR2 FQGNSA. Trimming shortened V by 7 bases and J by 4 bases, and 5 bases separated the two germline ends. The DNA of the CDR3 is TGTGCCAGCATGGGTTACGAGCAGTACTTC. Translating it yields CASMGYEQYF.

This clonotype has only a few counts. The CDR3 sequence: CSARRTGWTDTQYF. In DNA form, the CDR3 reads TGCAGTGCTAGAAGGACAGGGTGGACAGATACGCAGTATTTT. This chain uses TRBV20-1 with TRBJ2-3; TRBD1 matches at 8 bases. The CDR3 loop spans 14 amino acids. Germline V gives CDR1 DFQATT, CDR2 SNEGSKA (reference sequence). V lost 2 bases, J lost 3 bases, and 4 bases stayed unmatched.

The chain is built from TRBV7-2 and TRBJ2-1, with D hard to call. This CDR3 comprises 15 residues. V was shortened by 1 base and J by 2 bases, with 9 bases between the two germline ends. The germline V gene has CDR1 SGHTA and CDR2 FQGNSA. CDR3 sequence: CASSLDGFPYNEQFF. The CDR3 bases are TGTGCCAGCAGCTTAGACGGGTTCCCCTACAATGAGCAGTTCTTC.

The table lists this clonotype with a few counts. The V gene is TRBV9, the J gene TRBJ1-3; no firm D call. Deletions cut 4 bases from V and 8 bases from J, with 10 bases between. This CDR3 comprises 12 residues. The germline gives CDR1 SGDLS, CDR2 YYNGEE. This chain's CDR3 is CASSPGGYTIYF. For the CDR3, the DNA is TGTGCCAGCAGCCCCGGAGGGTACACCATATATTTT.

This clonotype was seen a handful of times. This chain connects TRBV6-2 or TRBV6-3 to TRBJ2-2, with D possibly called TRBD1 or TRBD2 (5 bases each). The CDR3 totals 17 residues. With 2 bases removed from V and 4 bases from J, the gap between germline ends came to 17 bases. Germline V gene lookup returns CDR1 MNHEY and CDR2 SVGEGT. The CDR3 region is CASSYRGLRGGTGELFF. The CDR3, as DNA: TGTGCCAGCAGTTACCGGGGCCTGAGGGGTGGCACCGGGGAGCTGTTTTTT.

This clonotype was seen ten or more times. The V gene is TRBV29-1, the J gene TRBJ2-1; weak D call: TRBD2 (6 bases). CDR3 length equals 11 residues. V dropped 5 bases and J dropped 8 bases, with 10 bases sitting between them. CDR1 and CDR2 from the germline V gene are SQVTM and ANQGSEA. CDR3 residues: CSVRSGYEQFF. The DNA for the CDR3 is TGCAGCGTTCGTAGCGGCTATGAGCAGTTCTTC.

The V gene is TRBV7-2, the J gene TRBJ2-1; 10 bases align to TRBD2. This CDR3 contains 16 residues. Germline-derived CDR1 and CDR2 are SGHTA and FQGNSA. The V and J ends lost 1 base and 6 bases, in that order; junction bases with no gene match: 6. The CDR3 DNA sequence: TGTGCCAGCAGCTTAGTGCCTAGCGGGGGCCTCAATGAGCAGTTCTTC. Its translation is CASSLVPSGGLNEQFF.

The V and J genes are TRBV28 and TRBJ2-5; TRBD1 agrees at 9 bases. Germline CDR1 MDHEN, CDR2 SYDVKM. The J segment lost 5 bases and the V segment lost 8 bases, leaving 9 bases of the junction unmatched. The CDR3 runs to 14 residues. CDR3 sequence: CASQGQGTIETQYF. The CDR3 DNA sequence: TGTGCCAGCCAGGGACAGGGAACGATTGAGACCCAGTACTTC.

This clonotype showed up just a few times. The chain's CDR3 is CASSPAGSRSSYNEQFF. The CDR3 region has the DNA TGTGCCAGCAGCCCAGCAGGAAGCAGGAGCTCCTACAATGAGCAGTTCTTC. The J gene is TRBJ2-1, the V gene TRBV7-8; D is unclear. Germline CDR1 reads SGHVS; CDR2 reads FQNEAQ. The CDR3 sequence is 17 residues long. V lost 5 bases and J lost 0, with 17 bases in between.

The chain couples TRBV29-1 to TRBJ2-5; no definite D call. Germline CDR1 reads SQVTM; CDR2 reads ANQGSEA. V lost 3 bases to trimming and J lost 4 bases, with 9 bases between them. The CDR3 length is 12 residues. The CDR3 here is CSVENQLETQYF. DNA for the CDR3: TGCAGCGTTGAGAACCAGCTAGAGACCCAGTACTTC. Variable domain in full (rest from reference TRBV29-1 and TRBJ2-5): SAVISQKPSRDICQRGTSLTIQCQVDSQVTMMFWYRQQPGQSLTLIATANQGSEATYESGFVIDKFPISRPNLTFSTLTVSNMSPEDSSIYLCSVENQLETQYFGPGTRLLVL.

This clonotype was counted between two and nine times. The gene calls are TRBV7-8 and TRBJ1-1; unclear D gene. From germline, CDR1 is SGHVS and CDR2 FQNEAQ. The V and J ends lost 7 bases and 3 bases respectively, with 18 bases between them. This CDR3 is 15 amino acids long. As DNA, the CDR3 is TGTGCCAGCACCTCCCTCCGGTTTTCCGACACTGAAGCTTTCTTT. Its translation is CASTSLRFSDTEAFF.

Only a few counts were recorded for this clonotype. This chain uses TRBV20-1 with TRBJ2-5; D perhaps matches TRBD2 (5 bases). V was pared by 1 base and J by 2 bases, with 14 bases between. The V gene's germline CDR1 is DFQATT and CDR2 SNEGSKA (reference sequence). CDR3 length equals 15 residues. CDR3 in DNA: TGCAGTGCTAGAGTCCCAGGACTGCAACAAGAGACCCAGTACTTC. It encodes CSARVPGLQQETQYF.

This clonotype has just a few counts. The gene calls are TRBV20-1 and TRBJ2-7; D might be TRBD2 (5 bases). The CDR3 is 13 residues long. V was cut by 2 bases and J by 3 bases, with 11 bases left in between. The germline V gene encodes CDR1 DFQATT and CDR2 SNEGSKA (reference sequence). CDR3 residues: CSARPGSNYEQYF. The CDR3 DNA follows: TGCAGTGCTAGACCGGGATCGAACTACGAGCAGTACTTC.